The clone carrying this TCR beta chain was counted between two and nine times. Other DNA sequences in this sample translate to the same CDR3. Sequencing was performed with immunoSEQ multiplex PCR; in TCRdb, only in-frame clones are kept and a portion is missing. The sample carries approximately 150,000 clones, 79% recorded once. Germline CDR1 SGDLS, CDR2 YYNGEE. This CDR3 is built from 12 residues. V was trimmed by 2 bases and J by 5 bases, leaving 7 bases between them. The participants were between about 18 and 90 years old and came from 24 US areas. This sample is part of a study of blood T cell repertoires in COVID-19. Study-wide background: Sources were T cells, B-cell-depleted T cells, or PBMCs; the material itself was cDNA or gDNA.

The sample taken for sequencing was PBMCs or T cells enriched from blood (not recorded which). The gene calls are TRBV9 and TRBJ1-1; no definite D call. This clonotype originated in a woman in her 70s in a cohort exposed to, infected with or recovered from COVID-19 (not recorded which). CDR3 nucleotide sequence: TGTGCCAGCAGCGTTCCGGGAACTGAAGCTTTCTTT. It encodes CASSVPGTEAFF.